This T cell receptor beta chain was obtained from a study of cytomegalovirus exposure and HLA in healthy donors. Study observations and caveats: According to reports, the classifier identified cytomegalovirus status with high specificity and sensitivity. When a later analysis was performed, an Asian-associated ancestry cluster reportedly had fewer N-insertions than the approximately 700-donor mean.

Trimming at V came to 2 bases and at J to 2 bases, leaving 6 bases not matched to a gene. Germline V gives CDR1 SGHTA, CDR2 FQGTGA. The CDR3 sequence is 15 residues long. Donors were ostensibly healthy at sampling, although undocumented immune exposures were probable. This clone showed up just a few times. The antigen is not known. The primer mix had 60 Vbeta and 13 Jbeta primers. In the authors' workflow: It was a later analysis that counted some 80 million unique TCR beta chains, of which some 9.9 million were shared. The data were produced by immunoSEQ multiplex PCR, yet TCRdb's version contains in-frame clones alone and is incomplete. The V and J calls and clone size are taken from that table; D and trimming were inferred from the DNA. The top ten hold around 6.6% of the sample, which has just over 150,000 clones, about 80% seen once.

V and J are TRBV7-3 and TRBJ2-7; 7 bases agree with TRBD1. This TCR derives from a woman between 50 and 59 years old in good health and CMV-seropositive. The specimen sequenced was PBMCs. For the CDR3, the DNA is TGTGCCAGCAGCTTAGAAGGGGGCCAGGCCTACGAGCAGTACTTC. It translates to CASSLEGGQAYEQYF.